This TCR beta chain stems from a study of blood T cell repertoires in COVID-19. CDR3 length equals 14 residues. Germline CDR1 MNHEY, CDR2 SVGAGI. J gave up 5 bases and V 7 bases, and 8 bases lay outside the gene matches. Clones were sequenced by immunoSEQ multiplex PCR, and TCRdb holds only the in-frame ones, with some missing. Of about 280,000 clones in the sample, around 91% were seen once. The study recruited people aged about 18 to 95 years across around 24 US areas. Sequences were obtained from PBMCs or T cells enriched from blood (not recorded which). This clonotype was obtained from a young woman with acute COVID-19. J is TRBJ1-5 and V is TRBV6-5, with 7 bases identical to TRBD1. CDR3 amino acids: CASIPGTADQPQHF. Written as DNA, the CDR3 is TGTGCCAGCATACCCGGGACAGCGGATCAGCCCCAGCATTTT.